The TCR beta chain described here comes from a study of T cell responses to AZD1222 COVID-19 vaccine. This clone came up once. This table comes from immunoSEQ multiplex PCR, and its TCRdb copy is limited to in-frame clones, with some not included. Of some 120,000 clones in the sample, approximately 85% were seen once. This CDR3 is 13 amino acids long. The V gene end was trimmed by 5 bases and the J gene end by 7 bases; junction bases not matched to a gene: 7. Germline assignment: CDR1 SGHDN and CDR2 FVKESK. This sequence originates from an adult in good health. The chain links TRBV14 to TRBJ1-1; 7 bases agree with TRBD1. The starting material was peripheral blood, obtained on day 0 of MenACWY control vaccination. CDR3 DNA sequence: TGTGCCAGCAGCGAATGGACAGGCCGTGAAGCTTTCTTT. It codes for CASSEWTGREAFF.